This TCR beta chain appears in the sequencing data of a study of early T cells in non-severe SARS-CoV-2 infection. Study information: The authors sequenced bulk RNA from unsorted whole blood, leaving chains unpaired. Regarding the study as a whole: VDJdb matching favored anti-spike CD8 responses, missing private and CD4 specificities.

This clonotype has at least ten counts. Its antigen is currently unknown. Trimming cost V 0 bases and J 6 bases, with 12 bases left between them. The germline V gene encodes CDR1 LGHDT and CDR2 YNNKEL (reference sequence). This CDR3 has 14 amino acids. Unique molecular identifiers tagged individual cDNA molecules. TCRdb fed the 5' RACE reads into MiXCR, producing one record per CDR3 protein. The sample gives 35,000 to 45,000 distinct CDR3 sequences, more than 10% of which show up once; about a sixth is in the top ten. This TCR was sampled from an adult who was a healthcare worker with PCR-confirmed SARS-CoV-2 infection or an uninfected control (not recorded which). Sequenced: whole blood. The chain uses TRBV3-1 and TRBJ2-7; D unresolved. The CDR3 sequence is CASSQDSSWSEQYF. CDR3 in DNA: TGTGCCAGCAGCCAAGATAGCTCATGGAGCGAGCAGTACTTC.